This T cell receptor beta chain was obtained from a study of CD8+ T cells in alopecia areata. The treatment here: oral pan-JAK inhibitor, 5-10 mg twice daily. cDNA prepared by RNA extraction and subsequent reverse transcription served as the template for sequencing. Sequenced by immunoSEQ multiplex PCR; TCRdb stores in-frame clones only, minus some. The sample lists fewer than 250,000 clones; 64% were seen once. General observations from the study: Numerous expanded lesional clones remained in scalp and blood during tofacitinib.

Per the germline V gene, CDR1 is LGHNA and CDR2 is YSLEER. V shed 0 bases, J shed 0 bases, and the junction held 5 bases outside the gene matches. The CDR3 totals 18 residues. This clone was counted a few times. Its antigen is as yet unknown. The rearrangement joins TRBV4-3 to TRBJ2-5; 12 bases match TRBD2. Sequenced material: CD4+ T cells sorted from blood, taken at week 4, from a patient treated with tofacitinib. This receptor was identified in a human donor with alopecia areata. CDR3 coding DNA: TGCGCCAGCAGCCAAGAGGCGACTAGCGGGGGACACCAAGAGACCCAGTACTTC. It translates to CASSQEATSGGHQETQYF.